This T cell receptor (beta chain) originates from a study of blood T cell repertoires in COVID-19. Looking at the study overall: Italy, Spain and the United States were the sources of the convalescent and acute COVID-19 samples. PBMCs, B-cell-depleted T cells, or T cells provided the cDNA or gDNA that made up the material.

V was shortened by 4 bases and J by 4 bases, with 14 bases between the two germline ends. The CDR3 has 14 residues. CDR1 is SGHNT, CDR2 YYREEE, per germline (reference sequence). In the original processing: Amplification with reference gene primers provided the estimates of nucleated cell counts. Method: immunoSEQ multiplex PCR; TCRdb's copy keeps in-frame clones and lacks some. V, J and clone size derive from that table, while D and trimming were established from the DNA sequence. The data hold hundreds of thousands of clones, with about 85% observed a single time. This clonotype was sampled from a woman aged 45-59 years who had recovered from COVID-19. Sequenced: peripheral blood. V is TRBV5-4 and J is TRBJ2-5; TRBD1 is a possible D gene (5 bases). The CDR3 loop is CASSPGPTGETQYF. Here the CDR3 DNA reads TGTGCCAGCAGCCCGGGCCCTACAGGAGAGACCCAGTACTTC.